The clone carrying this TCR beta chain has only a few counts. Its target is unknown. This sample stems from a study of T cell responses to AZD1222 COVID-19 vaccine. Notes on the study in general: Researchers report vaccine-associated CD4 TCRs spanning spike, with dominance at 160-218 and 743-854.

The protocol was immunoSEQ multiplex PCR, while the TCRdb copy is restricted to in-frame clones and leaves out a portion. The sample contains 150,000 or so clones, over 90% of which appear only once. Both about-4-week and about-12-week second-dose recipients were combined. CDR1 and CDR2 from the germline V gene are LNHNV and YYDKDF (reference sequence). CDR3 length: 17 residues. Deletions cut 1 base from V and 1 base from J, with 13 bases between. Sequenced material: peripheral blood, taken 28 days after the second AZD1222 dose. V and J are TRBV15 and TRBJ1-4; the D gene is possibly TRBD1 (5 bases). This TCR was recovered from an adult who received the AZD1222 COVID-19 vaccine. CDR3 protein: CATSRAGTVRTNEKLFF. The CDR3 DNA reads TGTGCCACCAGCAGAGCCGGGACGGTCAGAACTAATGAAAAACTGTTTTTT.